Below, 17 T cell receptor beta chains from the same sample are listed, as sequenced in a study of low-dose radiotherapy and immunotherapy resistance in tumors (dated by TCRdb to about 2022). This sample was sequenced with an Illumina HiSeq 2500. An approximately 20-cycle PCR with Phusion amplified the TCRs, pairing a constant-region primer with the adapter that was attached to the V primers. The raw public data were reprocessed by TCRdb itself: fastp quality trimming at Q25, MiXCR clonotype calling, in-frame beta chains only. Each CDR3 protein gets just one entry, which takes the most common genes and DNA from the rows behind it. In this sample the table shows approximately 52,000 distinct CDR3 sequences, 33% of which occur a single time. Together, the top ten hold 7% to 10% of the sample. The label giving this sample's time point can be read as: after trial treatment. The treatment or condition tag for this specimen amounts to: LDRT plus nivolumab, ipilimumab, low-dose cyclophosphamide and aspirin (RACIN trial).

This specimen was PBMCs, taken after low-dose radiotherapy plus immunotherapy. These receptors were collected from a male donor with rectosigmoid adenocarcinoma.

On this clonotype itself: A far larger clone is only one base removed, so a read error is likely. The CDR3 here is CASTPAWAGKSGELFF. The DNA for the CDR3 is TGTGCCAGCACCCCCGCGTGGGCGGGAAAGAGCGGGGAGCTGTTTTTT. The chain is built from TRBV26 and TRBJ2-2; TRBD2 is the table's D call and was not checked against the DNA. TRBV26 is a pseudogene segment. CDR3 length equals 16 residues.

About this clonotype: This is likely an artifact of a read error, given a far larger clone one base away. The missing conserved phenylalanine or tryptophan at the end of this CDR3 makes a read error likely. V is TRBV5-8 and J is TRBJ1-2; TRBD1 matches at 7 bases. Per the germline V gene, CDR1 is SGHTS and CDR2 is YDEGEE. This CDR3 is built from 14 residues. V shed 2 bases, J shed 6 bases, and the junction held 7 bases outside the gene matches. The CDR3 spells CASSLTGDIDGYTS. The CDR3 region has the DNA TGTGCCAGCAGCTTAACAGGGGATATCGATGGCTACACCTCC.

This clonotype was seen repeatedly, ten times or more. The chain links TRBV6-4 to TRBJ2-1; 9 nucleotides agree with TRBD2. The CDR3 has 14 residues. CDR1 is MRHNA and CDR2 is SNTAGT in the germline V gene. Trimming cost V 8 bases and J 5 bases; bases outside gene matches: 7. CDR3 residues: CASQPSGANNEQFF. The CDR3 DNA reads as TGTGCCAGCCAACCTAGCGGGGCCAACAATGAGCAGTTCTTC.

This clonotype has at least ten counts. This sequence joins TRBV20-1 and TRBJ2-7; D uncertain. This CDR3 is 11 amino acids long. Germline CDR1 reads DFQATT; CDR2 reads SNEGSKA (reference sequence). V was shortened by 3 bases and J by 3 bases, with 6 bases between the two germline ends. CDR3: CSARSDYEQYF. The CDR3 DNA reads TGCAGTGCTAGGAGTGACTACGAGCAGTACTTC.

This chain joins TRBV10-2 and TRBJ2-1, with 13 bases fitting TRBD2. This CDR3 contains 15 residues. Trimming removed 6 bases from V and 6 bases from J; junction bases left unmatched: 5. Per germline, CDR1 WSHSY and CDR2 SAAADI. In nucleotides, the CDR3 is TGCGCCAGCAGGCCGGGACTAGCGGGGTCCAATGAGCAGTTCTTC. Its translation: CASRPGLAGSNEQFF.

The genes are TRBV20-1 and TRBJ2-1; D remains ambiguous. There are 14 residues in the CDR3. V was pared by 0 bases and J by 5 bases, with 11 bases between. Germline V gene lookup returns CDR1 DFQATT and CDR2 SNEGSKA (reference sequence). CDR3 loop: CSARDPRNDNEQFF. The CDR3 DNA reads TGCAGTGCTAGAGACCCCCGTAACGACAATGAGCAGTTCTTC.

This clonotype was detected ten times or more. Here the CDR3 reads CASALEGRGAEAFF. The CDR3 nucleotides are TGTGCCAGCGCGCTGGAGGGCCGGGGGGCTGAAGCTTTCTTT. The chain recombines TRBV6-2 or TRBV6-3 with TRBJ1-1, with a weak D call TRBD1 (5 bases). Germline CDR1 reads MNHEY; CDR2 reads SVGEGT. The CDR3 spans 14 residues. V gave up 8 bases and J gave up 6 bases, with 19 bases separating them.

This clonotype was recorded at least ten times. The junction departs from the called germline gene at one end, perhaps through a read error. The rearrangement uses TRBV7-7 and TRBJ2-1; 9 bases map to TRBD2. The CDR3 totals 16 residues. The germline V gene encodes CDR1 SSHAT and CDR2 FNYEAQ (reference sequence). CDR3 sequence: CASSRSLAGPYNEQFF. The CDR3 DNA sequence: TGTGCTAGCAGTCGATCGCTAGCGGGGCCCTACAATGAGCAGTTCTTC.

This clonotype came up many times. V is TRBV12-3 or TRBV12-4 and J is TRBJ2-4; D not resolved. V was clipped by 6 bases and J by 2 bases, with 11 bases between them. CDR3 size: 14 residues. The CDR3 spells CASSRGPSKNIQYF. For the CDR3, the DNA is TGTGCCAGCAGCCGTGGACCTTCCAAAAACATTCAGTACTTC.

This clonotype has at least ten counts. This chain links TRBV6-2 or TRBV6-3 with TRBJ2-5, with 9 bases that match TRBD1. The CDR3 is 15 residues long. CDR1 and CDR2 (germline): MNHEY, SVGEGT. J lost 1 base, V lost 6 bases, and 6 bases had no gene match. The CDR3 protein is CASRAGQGPQETQYF. The CDR3 region has the DNA TGTGCCAGCAGGGCGGGACAGGGCCCCCAAGAGACCCAGTACTTC.

This clonotype has a count of ten or more. V gene TRBV11-2 combines with J gene TRBJ2-5; D not certain. Trimming removed 1 base at V and 4 bases at J, with 10 bases between. The germline V gene has CDR1 SGHAT and CDR2 FQNNGV. The CDR3 runs to 14 residues. The CDR3 reads CASSLGAAPETQYF. The DNA for the CDR3 is TGTGCCAGCAGCTTAGGGGCAGCCCCAGAGACCCAGTACTTC.

This clonotype was counted ten times or more. The genes are TRBV11-2 and TRBJ2-1; 8 nucleotides match TRBD2. The CDR3 length is 15 residues. From germline, CDR1 is SGHAT and CDR2 FQNNGV. J was trimmed by 7 bases and V by 3 bases; bases with no gene match: 8. The chain's CDR3 is CASSFPGGGPNEQFF. In DNA form, the CDR3 reads TGTGCCAGCAGCTTTCCTGGCGGGGGGCCAAATGAGCAGTTCTTC.

This clonotype was counted once. The limits of the CDR3 on the DNA are not certain, so only TCRdb's listed CDR3 is given. The rearrangement joins TRBV5-1 to TRBJ1-4. 16 amino acids form the CDR3, both terminal residues included. Germline assignment: CDR1 SGHRS and CDR2 YFSETQ. CDR3 loop: CASSLVRRTVMKNCFF.

The CDR3, as DNA: TGTGCCAGCAGGCCCCCGGGGACCCACGCACACGAGCAGTACTTC. This sequence encodes CASRPPGTHAHEQYF. The V gene is TRBV7-9, the J gene TRBJ2-7, with D perhaps TRBD1 or TRBD2 (5 bases each). This CDR3 has 15 amino acids. Trimming took off 6 bases at V and 5 bases at J, with 20 bases between the two ends. CDR1 is SEHNR, CDR2 FQNEAQ, per germline (reference sequence).

This clonotype was counted a few times. J is TRBJ2-1 and V is TRBV20-1; 10 nucleotides line up with TRBD2. Per germline, CDR1 DFQATT and CDR2 SNEGSKA (reference sequence). J gave up 4 bases and V 3 bases, and 9 bases lay outside the gene matches. The CDR3 covers 16 residues. As DNA, the CDR3 is TGCAGTGCTAGGCGAGGACTAGCGGAGGGTTACAATGAGCAGTTCTTC. Translated, it gives CSARRGLAEGYNEQFF.

This clonotype was observed a few times. The gene calls are TRBV2 and TRBJ1-4; TRBD1 agrees at 9 bases. Germline assignment: CDR1 SNHLY and CDR2 FYNNEI. The CDR3 runs to 13 residues. V was clipped by 6 bases and J by 8 bases; unmatched bases: 4. The DNA for the CDR3 is TGTGCCAGCAGGGGGACAGGGAAGGAAAAACTGTTTTTT. Protein: CASRGTGKEKLFF. Based on the CDR3 plus reference TRBV2 and TRBJ1-4, the full variable domain is EPEVTQTPSHQVTQMGQEVILRCVPISNHLYFYWYRQILGQKVEFLVSFYNNEISEKSEIFDDQFSVERPDGSNFTLKIRSTKLEDSAMYFCASRGTGKEKLFFGSGTQLSVL.

This sequence joins TRBV27 and TRBJ2-3, with a weak D call TRBD1 (5 bases). This CDR3 has 14 amino acids. Trimming cost V 3 bases and J 3 bases, with 10 bases left between them. Germline lookup yields CDR1 MNHEY and CDR2 SMNVEV (reference sequence). CDR3 region: CASSFQGRTDTQYF. CDR3 DNA sequence: TGTGCCAGCAGTTTTCAGGGTCGGACAGATACGCAGTATTTT.